Each of the 24 T cell receptor beta chains below was sequenced from the same sample in a study of shared clonotypes between healthy human individuals. This table comes from immunoSEQ multiplex PCR, and its TCRdb copy is limited to in-frame clones, with some not included. The sample has about 2.4 million clones; just over 90% are singletons. The specimen sequenced was naive CD4+ T cells sorted from blood. Subset reported: CD45RA+ positively selected. These receptors originate from a man aged 18 to 29 in good health.

This chain links TRBV5-6 with TRBJ2-7, with D unresolved. The ends were cut back, 2 bases at V and 0 bases at J, with 15 bases in the middle. The CDR3 totals 16 residues. Germline CDR1 is SGHDT and CDR2 is YYEEEE. CDR3 sequence reads: CASSLFRAGPSYEQYF. Here the CDR3 DNA reads TGTGCCAGCAGCTTATTCCGGGCAGGACCCTCCTACGAGCAGTACTTC.

This chain links TRBV7-9 with TRBJ2-7; no definite D call. Trimming left V 2 bases short and J 10 bases short, with 15 bases between. The CDR3 covers 13 residues. Germline V CDR1 and CDR2: SEHNR, FQNEAQ (reference sequence). The CDR3 DNA reads TGTGCCAGCAGCTTAACCGACCGGGCATTACAGTACTTC. It specifies CASSLTDRALQYF.

The chain uses TRBV11-2 and TRBJ2-5, with 10 bases lining up with TRBD2. Germline V gene data show CDR1 as SGHAT and CDR2 as FQNNGV. V lost 4 bases, J lost 5 bases, and 13 bases stayed unmatched. This CDR3 comprises 17 residues. CDR3 coding DNA: TGTGCCAGCAGCTCAGGCGTGATAGCGGGGGGCCGGGAGACCCAGTACTTC. Protein sequence: CASSSGVIAGGRETQYF. The full variable domain, in which reference TRBV11-2 and TRBJ2-5 provide the parts outside the CDR3, is EAGVAQSPRYKIIEKRQSVAFWCNPISGHATLYWYQQILGQGPKLLIQFQNNGVVDDSQLPKDRFSAERLKGVDSTLKIQPAKLEDSAVYLCASSSGVIAGGRETQYFGPGTRLLVL.

The rearrangement joins TRBV28 to TRBJ1-5, with TRBD1 identical over 10 bases. Germline CDR1 reads MDHEN; CDR2 reads SYDVKM. V lost 6 bases and J lost 13; bases outside the gene matches: 6. The CDR3 is 12 residues long. CDR3 in amino acids: CASSLGTGEQHF. In DNA form, the CDR3 reads TGTGCCAGCAGCTTAGGGACAGGGGAACAGCATTTT.

Details on this clone: Relative to the germline gene, one junction end is altered; a read error may explain this. The chain couples TRBV25-1 to TRBJ2-1; no reliable D call. The CDR3 totals 14 residues. Looked up from germline, CDR1 is MGHDK and CDR2 is SYGVNS. CDR3 amino acids: CASGDNPIGNEQFF. The CDR3 coding sequence is TGTGCCAGCGGTGACAACCCGATTGGCAATGAGCAGTTCTTC.

This chain links TRBV5-1 with TRBJ2-5, with 11 bases identical to TRBD2. The CDR3 contains 16 residues. In germline, CDR1 is SGHRS, CDR2 YFSETQ. V lost 0 bases to trimming and J lost 7 bases; unmatched junction nucleotides: 8. The CDR3 nucleotides are TGCGCCAGCAGCTTGGCCTCTAGCGGGGGGTTAGGGACCCAGTACTTC. Its translation is CASSLASSGGLGTQYF.

The chain combines TRBV11-2 with TRBJ2-5; TRBD1 matches at 8 bases. The germline CDR1 and CDR2 sequences are SGHAT and FQNNGV. V dropped 5 bases and J dropped 2; count of bases not matched to a gene: 4. There are 14 residues in the CDR3. CDR3 in amino acids: CASSQGARQETQYF. Written as DNA, the CDR3 is TGTGCCAGCAGCCAGGGGGCCAGACAAGAGACCCAGTACTTC.

The chain combines TRBV10-2 with TRBJ2-3; TRBD2 agrees at 10 bases. From germline, CDR1 is WSHSY and CDR2 SAAADI. The CDR3 has 18 residues. The J segment lost 0 bases and the V segment lost 3 bases, leaving 9 bases of the junction unmatched. CDR3 bases: TGCGCCAGCAGTGAAATTCCTAGCGGGGGTCCTAGCACAGATACGCAGTATTTT. It specifies CASSEIPSGGPSTDTQYF.

A word on this clone: At one end the junction does not follow the germline gene, possibly because of a read error. This chain links TRBV7-2 with TRBJ1-4; D not certain. The germline CDR1 and CDR2 sequences are SGHTA and FQGNSA. CDR3 length: 12 residues. This CDR3 reads CAGSLPNEKLFF. CDR3 sequence (DNA): TGTGCCGGCAGCCTCCCTAATGAAAAACTGTTTTTT.

The chain combines TRBV2 with TRBJ1-2; 7 bases map to TRBD1. The CDR3 contains 13 residues. The germline V gene encodes CDR1 SNHLY and CDR2 FYNNEI. With 6 bases clipped from V and 8 bases from J, the junction kept 9 bases outside the gene matches. As DNA, the CDR3 is TGTGCCAGCAGGTCCGACAGGGTGAGAGGCTACACCTTC. As protein: CASRSDRVRGYTF.

The chain links TRBV6-5 to TRBJ1-1; D not certain. CDR3 length: 13 amino acids. CDR1 and CDR2 from the germline V gene are MNHEY and SVGAGI. V lost 2 bases to trimming and J lost 3 bases, with 7 bases between them. CDR3: CASSYAWDTEAFF. The CDR3 DNA sequence: TGTGCCAGCAGTTACGCGTGGGACACTGAAGCTTTCTTT.

J is TRBJ2-3 and V is TRBV2, with D perhaps assigned TRBD1 or TRBD2 (5 bases each). V gave up 3 bases and J gave up 2 bases, with 12 bases separating them. The CDR3 is 15 residues long. CDR1 is SNHLY, CDR2 FYNNEI, per germline. The CDR3 sequence is CASSESGTPTDTQYF. The CDR3 DNA follows: TGTGCCAGCAGTGAGTCCGGGACCCCCACAGATACGCAGTATTTT.

As to this clone: The sample has other DNA sequences that encode this CDR3 too. The rearrangement joins TRBV18 to TRBJ2-7; no definite D call. CDR1 and CDR2 (germline): KGHSH, LQKENI. The CDR3 is made up of 12 amino acids. Trimming took off 3 bases at V and 6 bases at J, with 9 bases between the two ends. CDR3 sequence (DNA): TGTGCCAGCTCACCCTATGGTCTCGAGCAGTACTTC. Its translation is CASSPYGLEQYF.

V usage is TRBV7-2 and J usage is TRBJ2-7; D uncertain. The CDR3 sequence is 15 residues long. Trimming took off 2 bases at V and 3 bases at J, with 14 bases between the two ends. The germline V gene has CDR1 SGHTA and CDR2 FQGNSA. The CDR3 DNA follows: TGTGCCAGCAGCTTATCGATAGGGTCCTTCTACGAGCAGTACTTC. Protein sequence: CASSLSIGSFYEQYF.

The V call is TRBV7-2, the J call TRBJ2-5; D is unresolved. V was clipped by 5 bases and J by 7 bases, with 14 bases between them. The germline CDR1 and CDR2 sequences are SGHTA and FQGNSA. This CDR3 has 13 amino acids. In DNA form, the CDR3 reads TGTGCCAGCAGCCCCACCCGACCTGGGACCCAGTACTTC. Amino acids: CASSPTRPGTQYF.

The V call is TRBV28, the J call TRBJ2-5, with 7 nucleotides matching TRBD1. Per germline, CDR1 MDHEN and CDR2 SYDVKM. The CDR3 spans 14 residues. V was clipped by 4 bases and J by 5 bases; unmatched bases: 7. The CDR3 region has the DNA TGTGCCAGCAGTTCCCCGACAGGGTCGGAGACCCAGTACTTC. This codes for CASSSPTGSETQYF.

About this clone itself: This CDR3 is also generated by other DNA sequences in the sample. The rearrangement links TRBV7-2 to TRBJ2-7; a weak D match, TRBD2 (6 bases). The germline V gene has CDR1 SGHTA and CDR2 FQGNSA. This CDR3 region has 12 residues. Trimming took off 5 bases at V and 4 bases at J, with 9 bases between the two ends. The CDR3: CASSPGTYEQYF. The CDR3 DNA reads TGTGCCAGCAGCCCAGGGACTTACGAGCAGTACTTC.

V usage is TRBV4-2 and J usage is TRBJ1-2; no reliable D call. CDR1 and CDR2 from the germline V gene are LGHNA and YNFKEQ. Between the trimmed V and J ends, which lost 0 bases and 5 bases, there was a span of 25 bases. This CDR3 comprises 19 residues. CDR3 bases: TGTGCCAGCAGCCAAGATCAAGCCCCGTCGGGAAGCTTGATTTATGGCTACACCTTC. It translates to CASSQDQAPSGSLIYGYTF.

For this clone: Other DNA variants within this sample encode the same CDR3. The gene calls are TRBV5-1 and TRBJ2-7; no clear D gene. The CDR3 spans 13 residues. Looked up from germline, CDR1 is SGHRS and CDR2 is YFSETQ. V was clipped by 0 bases and J by 4 bases, with 8 bases between them. CDR3 in amino acids: CASSLEGYYEQYF. As DNA, the CDR3 is TGCGCCAGCAGCTTGGAAGGGTATTACGAGCAGTACTTC.

V and J are TRBV5-1 and TRBJ2-1; 13 bases are a match to TRBD2. V gave up 3 bases and J gave up 2 bases; unmatched junction bases: 14. CDR1 is SGHRS and CDR2 is YFSETQ in the germline V gene. CDR3 size: 20 residues. CDR3 residues: CASSWTTSGGTMGAYNEQFF. The CDR3 region has the DNA TGCGCCAGCAGCTGGACGACTAGCGGGGGGACCATGGGCGCCTACAATGAGCAGTTCTTC.

The J gene is TRBJ2-1, the V gene TRBV7-6, with 12 bases fitting TRBD2. The CDR3 runs 17 residues. The J segment lost 5 bases and the V segment lost 1 base, leaving 6 bases of the junction unmatched. Germline values: CDR1 SGHVS, CDR2 FNYEAQ. The CDR3 loop reads CASSLDGLAGPHNEQFF. CDR3 in DNA: TGTGCCAGCAGCTTAGACGGACTAGCGGGACCCCACAATGAGCAGTTCTTC. Variable domain in full (rest from reference TRBV7-6 and TRBJ2-1): GAGVSQSPRYKVTKRGQDVALRCDPISGHVSLYWYRQALGQGPEFLTYFNYEAQQDKSGLPNDRFSAERPEGSISTLTIQRTEQRDSAMYRCASSLDGLAGPHNEQFFGPGTRLTVL.

On this clone itself: At one boundary the junction diverges from the germline segment, which might be a read error. This chain joins TRBV7-7 and TRBJ2-1, with D perhaps matching TRBD2 (5 bases). The CDR3 contains 16 residues. CDR1 is SSHAT and CDR2 is FNYEAQ in the germline V gene (reference sequence). In nucleotides, the CDR3 is TGTGCTAGCAGCTTGGCCGTGGGAGCGCCCCTCAATGAGCAGTTCTTC. It encodes CASSLAVGAPLNEQFF.

Worth noting for this clone: Other DNA sequences in the same sample also yield this CDR3. The V call is TRBV9, the J call TRBJ2-2; the D gene is possibly TRBD1 (6 bases). Germline CDR1 is SGDLS and CDR2 is YYNGEE. Trimming took off 0 bases at V and 0 bases at J, with 9 bases between the two ends. This CDR3 is built from 16 residues. CDR3 bases: TGTGCCAGCAGCGTAGGAGCAGGGGCGAACACCGGGGAGCTGTTTTTT. Its translation: CASSVGAGANTGELFF. Variable domain in full (rest from reference TRBV9 and TRBJ2-2): DSGVTQTPKHLITATGQRVTLRCSPRSGDLSVYWYQQSLDQGLQFLIQYYNGEERAKGNILERFSAQQFPDLHSELNLSSLELGDSALYFCASSVGAGANTGELFFGEGSRLTVL.

This chain joins TRBV28 and TRBJ2-1; 7 bases agree with TRBD2. CDR1 and CDR2 from the germline V gene are MDHEN and SYDVKM. CDR3 length: 14 amino acids. Trimming took 8 bases from V and 3 from J; bases not matched to a gene: 7. CDR3 in DNA: TGTGCCAGCCTCGGGAGGAACGGCTACAATGAGCAGTTCTTC. Translating it yields CASLGRNGYNEQFF.